These 32 T cell receptor beta chains were all obtained from the same sample, sequenced in a study of radiation and T cells in renal cell carcinoma. TCRdb's copy holds only in-frame clones and misses some; the assay was immunoSEQ multiplex PCR. The sample comprises 100,000 to 150,000 clones, about four fifths of which are singletons, and less than 3.5% rests with the top ten. Time point given: baseline pretreatment blood. Treatment here: 15 Gy SBRT to primary tumor, nephrectomy 4 weeks later. This material consisted of blood, taken from a patient whose treatment included radiotherapy and nephrectomy. These receptors all stem from a woman in her fifties or sixties with renal cell carcinoma.

The chain uses TRBV28 and TRBJ2-3, with 10 bases fitting TRBD2. CDR1 is MDHEN and CDR2 is SYDVKM in the germline V gene. Losses at the gene ends were 1 base for V and 0 bases for J; bases not matched to a gene: 7. This CDR3 spans 18 amino acids. CDR3 DNA sequence: TGTGCCAGCAGTTTATTTCCGTCGACTAGCGGGAGCACAGATACGCAGTATTTT. Encoded protein: CASSLFPSTSGSTDTQYF.

The chain carries TRBV5-5 and TRBJ2-7, with D possibly matching TRBD1 (5 bases). V was pared by 0 bases and J by 5 bases, with 12 bases between. This CDR3 has 14 amino acids. Germline CDR1 reads SGHKS; CDR2 reads YYEKEE (reference sequence). The CDR3 nucleotides read TGTGCCAGCAGCTTGGCAGGGCTAGGGGACGAGCAGTACTTC. This encodes CASSLAGLGDEQYF.

The chain joins TRBV15 to TRBJ1-6; maybe TRBD1 (5 bases). CDR3 size: 15 residues. Trimming shortened V by 6 bases and J by 8 bases, and 17 bases separated the two germline ends. CDR1 is LNHNV and CDR2 is YYDKDF in the germline V gene (reference sequence). In DNA form, the CDR3 reads TGTGCCACCAGGCCCGCCCAGGGTAGGCATTCACCCCTCCACTTT. Translated, it gives CATRPAQGRHSPLHF.

This clone was counted a single time. The J gene is TRBJ2-3, the V gene TRBV27; TRBD2 might be the D (6 bases). CDR3 length: 15 residues. V lost 3 bases to trimming and J lost 4 bases, with 14 bases between them. Per germline, CDR1 MNHEY and CDR2 SMNVEV (reference sequence). For the CDR3, the DNA is TGTGCCAGCAGTTTTTCAGGAGGGCTGGCAGATACGCAGTATTTT. This encodes CASSFSGGLADTQYF.

The gene calls are TRBV11-3 and TRBJ2-1; 12 bases match TRBD2. Germline V CDR1 and CDR2: SGHNT, YENEEA. J was trimmed by 3 bases and V by 5 bases; bases with no gene match: 11. The CDR3 covers 18 residues. The CDR3: CASSASGGAPGVYNEQFF. CDR3 coding DNA: TGTGCCAGCAGCGCTAGCGGGGGGGCCCCCGGGGTCTACAATGAGCAGTTCTTC. Complete variable domain (other parts from reference TRBV11-3 and TRBJ2-1): EAGVVQSPRYKIIEKKQPVAFWCNPISGHNTLYWYLQNLGQGPELLIRYENEEAVDDSQLPKDRFSAERLKGVDSTLKIQPAELGDSAVYLCASSASGGAPGVYNEQFFGPGTRLTVL.

J is TRBJ1-1 and V is TRBV10-2; 8 nucleotides match TRBD1. CDR1 WSHSY and CDR2 SAAADI come from the germline V gene. The V and J ends lost 5 bases and 5 bases, in that order; junction bases with no gene match: 10. The CDR3 consists of 15 residues. The CDR3 loop is CASSRIGQGGTEAFF. The CDR3 DNA sequence: TGCGCCAGCAGTCGTATTGGACAGGGTGGGACTGAAGCTTTCTTT.

This chain joins TRBV15 and TRBJ1-5; D is possibly TRBD1 (5 bases). CDR1 LNHNV and CDR2 YYDKDF come from the germline V gene (reference sequence). The CDR3 loop spans 18 amino acids. With 1 base removed from V and 1 base from J, the gap between germline ends came to 17 bases. Here the CDR3 reads CATSRGAQTRGSNQPQHF. In DNA, the CDR3 is TGTGCCACCAGCAGAGGTGCCCAGACCCGGGGGAGCAATCAGCCCCAGCATTTT.

The CDR3 sequence is CASSLGFRPAEAWGYTF. CDR3 in DNA: TGTGCCAGCAGCTTAGGATTCCGGCCGGCAGAAGCGTGGGGCTACACCTTC. The J gene is TRBJ1-2, the V gene TRBV11-2; the D is unclear. This CDR3 is 17 amino acids long. Between the trimmed V and J ends, which lost 1 base and 8 bases, there was a span of 23 bases. CDR1 and CDR2 (germline): SGHAT, FQNNGV.

This rearrangement joins TRBV19 to TRBJ2-7, with D perhaps TRBD1 (5 bases). Germline-derived CDR1 and CDR2 are LNHDA and SQIVND (reference sequence). The CDR3 totals 15 residues. The V and J ends lost 1 base and 6 bases respectively, with 16 bases between them. The CDR3 nucleotides read TGTGCCAGTAGTATAGCGGCAGGGCCAATTGTCGAGCAGTACTTC. This encodes CASSIAAGPIVEQYF.

The V call is TRBV5-1, the J call TRBJ2-1; D is perhaps TRBD1 or TRBD2 (5 bases each). The CDR3 has 16 amino acids. Germline V CDR1 and CDR2: SGHRS, YFSETQ. The ends were cut back, 2 bases at V and 8 bases at J, with 20 bases in the middle. CDR3 DNA sequence: TGCGCCAGCAGCTTTTATCAAAGGACCCTGGGGGATGAGCAGTTCTTC. As protein: CASSFYQRTLGDEQFF.

The gene calls are TRBV6-6 and TRBJ2-1; 14 nucleotides agree with TRBD2. CDR3 length: 16 amino acids. Germline values: CDR1 MNHNY, CDR2 SVGAGI (reference sequence). Germline trimming cut 7 bases from V and 8 bases from J; bases unmatched to any gene: 10. The CDR3 is CASIDATSGRAYEQFF. For the CDR3, the DNA is TGTGCCAGCATTGATGCGACTAGCGGGAGGGCTTATGAGCAGTTCTTC.

The chain uses TRBV27 and TRBJ1-2; 7 bases align to TRBD1. Trimming took 6 bases from V and 6 from J; bases not matched to a gene: 13. The CDR3 runs to 15 residues. Germline V gene lookup returns CDR1 MNHEY and CDR2 SMNVEV (reference sequence). The CDR3 sequence is CASRAQGRGLDGYTF. The CDR3 DNA reads TGTGCCAGCAGAGCACAGGGGAGAGGGCTTGATGGCTACACCTTC.

This sequence joins TRBV28 and TRBJ1-1, with D perhaps TRBD1 (5 bases). V dropped 6 bases and J dropped 4 bases, with 21 bases sitting between them. The CDR3 spans 16 residues. Germline lookup yields CDR1 MDHEN and CDR2 SYDVKM. This CDR3 reads CASRYRTSGRGTEAFF. Written as DNA, the CDR3 is TGTGCCAGCAGATACCGGACGTCAGGGAGGGGCACTGAAGCTTTCTTT.

The rearrangement links TRBV9 to TRBJ1-6; 7 bases line up with TRBD1. Germline-derived CDR1 and CDR2 are SGDLS and YYNGEE. V was pared by 1 base and J by 8 bases, with 6 bases of the junction left unmatched. This CDR3 is 15 amino acids long. The CDR3 coding sequence is TGTGCCAGCAGCGTATCGACAGGGAGTGATTCACCCCTCCACTTT. Protein: CASSVSTGSDSPLHF.

The chain carries TRBV6-1 and TRBJ1-2; D is ambiguous. The CDR3 contains 13 residues. V lost 2 bases, J lost 7 bases, and 11 bases lay in between. CDR1 is MNHNS, CDR2 SASEGT, per germline. DNA for the CDR3: TGTGCCAGCAGTGAATTCGCCTCCGGTGGCTACACCTTC. Translated, it gives CASSEFASGGYTF.

The chain combines TRBV9 with TRBJ2-2, with 11 bases matching TRBD1. V was pared by 3 bases and J by 5 bases, with 6 bases of the junction left unmatched. In germline, CDR1 is SGDLS, CDR2 YYNGEE. The CDR3 totals 16 residues. CDR3 region: CASSARDRGSTGELFF. The CDR3 DNA is TGTGCCAGCAGCGCGAGGGACAGGGGGTCGACCGGGGAGCTGTTTTTT.

This clone was seen a single time. The DNA of the CDR3 is TGTGCCAGCAGCCCCTCCCTAGGGTCGGCCAAAAACATTCAGTACTTC. Protein sequence: CASSPSLGSAKNIQYF. The chain uses TRBV28 and TRBJ2-4; no clear D. Germline V gene sequence: CDR1 MDHEN, CDR2 SYDVKM. Trimming shortened V by 6 bases and J by 1 base, and 16 bases separated the two germline ends. The CDR3 covers 16 residues.

The CDR3 sequence is CASSLLKRGLETQYF. The CDR3 bases are TGTGCCAGCAGCCTTCTCAAGCGGGGGTTGGAGACCCAGTACTTC. The genes are TRBV6-5 and TRBJ2-5, with 8 bases aligning to TRBD2. This CDR3 spans 15 amino acids. Trimming removed 6 bases from V and 5 bases from J; junction bases left unmatched: 11. Germline CDR1 and CDR2: MNHEY and SVGAGI.

This sequence joins TRBV6-5 and TRBJ1-2; 9 bases are a match to TRBD1. This CDR3 contains 14 residues. V shed 6 bases, J shed 6 bases, and the junction held 8 bases outside the gene matches. CDR1 is MNHEY, CDR2 SVGAGI, per germline. CDR3: CASSLGQGLNGYTF. The CDR3 DNA follows: TGTGCCAGCAGCCTGGGACAGGGTTTAAATGGCTACACCTTC.

The J gene is TRBJ1-5, the V gene TRBV28; D is unclear. The CDR3 length is 15 residues. Germline V lookup: CDR1 MDHEN, CDR2 SYDVKM. V was shortened by 1 base and J by 3 bases, with 10 bases between the two germline ends. Here the CDR3 reads CASSLFGLANQPQHF. The CDR3 DNA follows: TGTGCCAGCAGTTTATTCGGGTTGGCCAATCAGCCCCAGCATTTT.

About this clone: Other DNA sequences of this sample code for an identical CDR3. The genes are TRBV7-2 and TRBJ2-5; 9 positions match TRBD1. The CDR3 totals 15 residues. Germline trimming cut 4 bases from V and 4 bases from J; bases unmatched to any gene: 7. Per germline, CDR1 SGHTA and CDR2 FQGNSA. This CDR3 is CASSSPGQGGETQYF. CDR3 nucleotide sequence: TGTGCCAGCAGCTCCCCGGGACAGGGAGGAGAGACCCAGTACTTC.

Only one count was recorded for this clone. The chain is built from TRBV7-2 and TRBJ2-4; perhaps TRBD1 as D (7 bases). This CDR3 region has 15 residues. The germline V and J ends were trimmed by 2 bases and 8 bases, with 16 bases remaining between them. From germline, CDR1 is SGHTA and CDR2 FQGNSA. The CDR3 region is CASSLQGGLVDIQYF. The CDR3 bases are TGTGCCAGCAGCTTACAGGGGGGATTAGTGGACATTCAGTACTTC. Drawing the rest from reference TRBV7-2 and TRBJ2-4, the complete variable domain is GAGVSQSPSNKVTEKGKDVELRCDPISGHTALYWYRQSLGQGLEFLIYFQGNSAPDKSGLPSDRFSAERTGGSVSTLTIQRTQQEDSAVYLCASSLQGGLVDIQYFGAGTRLSVL.

This clone was found a few times. V and J are TRBV7-6 and TRBJ2-7; the match to TRBD1 covers 10 bases. CDR3 length equals 13 residues. J lost 6 bases, V lost 5 bases, and 4 bases had no gene match. Germline V gives CDR1 SGHVS, CDR2 FNYEAQ. CDR3 region: CASSKTGGPEQYF. The DNA of the CDR3 is TGTGCCAGCAGCAAGACAGGGGGCCCCGAGCAGTACTTC.

About this clone: A junction end diverges from the germline sequence, so it may reflect a read error. J is TRBJ2-5 and V is TRBV7-7, with a weak D call TRBD2 (5 bases). Germline loops: CDR1 SSHAT, CDR2 FNYEAQ (reference sequence). The CDR3 is made up of 13 amino acids. The CDR3 DNA sequence: TGTGCTAGCAGCTTAGCGTTAGGAGAGACCCAGTACTTC. The encoded protein is CASSLALGETQYF.

The chain uses TRBV5-6 and TRBJ1-2, with D perhaps TRBD1 (5 bases). CDR1 and CDR2 from the germline V gene are SGHDT and YYEEEE. Between the trimmed V and J ends, which lost 4 bases and 3 bases, there was a span of 16 bases. CDR3 length: 15 residues. This chain's CDR3 is CASSTYQGAHYGYTF. CDR3 in DNA: TGTGCCAGCAGCACCTACCAAGGGGCCCACTATGGCTACACCTTC.

The count of this clone is one. CDR3 DNA: TGCGCCAGCAGCTTGGCCGGCGGACGGAGCTTCTACGAGCAGTACTTC. As protein: CASSLAGGRSFYEQYF. This chain uses TRBV5-1 with TRBJ2-7; D not certain. Germline V gives CDR1 SGHRS, CDR2 YFSETQ. This CDR3 has 16 residues. Trimming removed 0 bases at V and 3 bases at J, with 16 bases between.

The V gene is TRBV27, the J gene TRBJ2-5; TRBD2 might be the D (8 bases). CDR3 length equals 14 residues. V was cut by 5 bases and J by 8 bases, with 18 bases left in between. CDR1 and CDR2 (germline): MNHEY, SMNVEV (reference sequence). The CDR3, as DNA: TGTGCCAGCAGTCGGGAGGGGGCCTTCGGAACCCAGTACTTC. Translated: CASSREGAFGTQYF.

This clone was detected only a few times. This chain uses TRBV6-4 with TRBJ2-1; unclear D gene. V was pared by 0 bases and J by 4 bases, with 10 bases between. The CDR3 sequence is 15 residues long. CDR1 and CDR2 (germline): MRHNA, SNTAGT. CDR3 bases: TGTGCCAGCAGTGACTCTCAGCTACCTTACAATGAGCAGTTCTTC. Its protein product is CASSDSQLPYNEQFF.

This clone was detected once. This chain uses TRBV6-6 with TRBJ1-3; TRBD1 might be the D (5 bases). The CDR3 sequence is 16 residues long. Per the germline V gene, CDR1 is MNHNY and CDR2 is SVGAGI (reference sequence). Trimming cost V 6 bases and J 6 bases, with 21 bases left between them. The CDR3 region is CASRDAAGGGENTIYF. The CDR3 DNA reads as TGTGCCAGCAGGGACGCCGCGGGGGGAGGTGAAAACACCATATATTTT.

A few counts support this clone. CDR3 DNA: TGTGCCAGCAGCTTAGTGCCGGGCGAGCAGTACTTC. This translates into CASSLVPGEQYF. The V gene is TRBV7-9, the J gene TRBJ2-7; D not resolved. The CDR3 runs to 12 residues. V was trimmed by 1 base and J by 6 bases, leaving 7 bases between them. The V gene's germline CDR1 is SEHNR and CDR2 FQNEAQ (reference sequence).

The chain couples TRBV19 to TRBJ2-7, with D perhaps given as TRBD1 or TRBD2 (6 bases each). The germline V gene encodes CDR1 LNHDA and CDR2 SQIVND (reference sequence). CDR3 length: 17 amino acids. V shed 5 bases and J shed 0 bases, with 20 bases lying between them. CDR3 loop: CASSPVFGEDSSYEQYF. The CDR3, as DNA: TGTGCCAGTAGTCCTGTGTTTGGGGAGGACAGCTCCTACGAGCAGTACTTC.

With respect to this clone: At the DNA level, this CDR3 is encoded by other sequences in the same sample as well. The rearrangement joins TRBV5-1 to TRBJ2-5; the match to TRBD2 covers 7 bases. V was clipped by 2 bases and J by 5 bases; unmatched bases: 3. This CDR3 region has 13 residues. Germline values: CDR1 SGHRS, CDR2 YFSETQ. CDR3 bases: TGCGCCAGCAGCTTAGCGGGAAGGGAGACCCAGTACTTC. It is translated as CASSLAGRETQYF. Using reference TRBV5-1 and TRBJ2-5 for the parts outside the CDR3, the full variable domain is KAGVTQTPRYLIKTRGQQVTLSCSPISGHRSVSWYQQTPGQGLQFLFEYFSETQRNKGNFPGRFSGRQFSNSRSEMNVSTLELGDSALYLCASSLAGRETQYFGPGTRLLVL.